The 29 T cell receptor beta chains listed next were all sequenced from one sample in a study of glioma-infiltrating T cells after dendritic cell vaccination listed by TCRdb under 2016. The time point label of this sample denotes: after dendritic cell vaccination, including at tumor progression/relapse. Library construction relied on the immunoSEQ multiplex PCR assay. The clones in this table, taken by TCRdb from immuneACCESS, are in-frame only. Not every clone is retained; where verified, under half of the shortfall comes from an unresolved V gene, and the cause of the rest is unknown. A total of tens of thousands of clones appear in this sample, 85% of them only once. Around 8% of the sample belongs to the ten largest clones. The sequencing here drew on blood, taken after dendritic cell vaccination. Every receptor here comes from a human donor with glioblastoma.

This chain uses TRBV25-1 with TRBJ1-5; 8 positions agree with TRBD1. The CDR3 totals 14 residues. The J segment lost 4 bases and the V segment lost 5 bases, leaving 4 bases of the junction unmatched. CDR1 and CDR2 from the germline V gene are MGHDK and SYGVNS. This CDR3 is CASSQGAGNQPQHF. CDR3 coding DNA: TGTGCCAGCAGTCAGGGGGCGGGAAATCAGCCCCAGCATTTT.

The V gene is TRBV7-8, the J gene TRBJ2-7; 7 bases are a match to TRBD1. In germline, CDR1 is SGHVS, CDR2 FQNEAQ. The CDR3 runs to 17 residues. The junction had 11 bases not matched to a gene; V was cut back by 1 base and J by 2 bases. In DNA, the CDR3 is TGTGCCAGCAGCTTAGTACTTCTCCCGGGACAGACCTACGAGCAGTACTTC. Translation gives CASSLVLLPGQTYEQYF.

This clone has more than one count but fewer than ten. The J gene is TRBJ2-7, the V gene TRBV5-4, with TRBD1 identical over 7 bases. There are 14 residues in the CDR3. Germline-derived CDR1 and CDR2 are SGHNT and YYREEE (reference sequence). The V and J ends lost 3 bases and 2 bases, in that order; junction bases with no gene match: 5. This CDR3 is CASSSQGLAYEQYF. DNA of the CDR3: TGTGCCAGCAGCTCACAGGGGTTAGCCTACGAGCAGTACTTC.

This clone was observed a single time. The genes are TRBV9 and TRBJ1-4; tentative D call: TRBD1 (5 bases). Trimming removed 0 bases at V and 7 bases at J, with 10 bases between. Germline CDR1 and CDR2: SGDLS and YYNGEE. The CDR3 extends over 14 amino acids. CDR3 sequence (DNA): TGTGCCAGCAGCGTAGGGAGCGGGGGTGAAAAACTGTTTTTT. Its protein is CASSVGSGGEKLFF. Drawing the rest from reference TRBV9 and TRBJ1-4, the complete variable domain is DSGVTQTPKHLITATGQRVTLRCSPRSGDLSVYWYQQSLDQGLQFLIQYYNGEERAKGNILERFSAQQFPDLHSELNLSSLELGDSALYFCASSVGSGGEKLFFGSGTQLSVL.

J is TRBJ2-4 and V is TRBV19; 8 nucleotides agree with TRBD1. The CDR3 consists of 18 residues. Per the germline V gene, CDR1 is LNHDA and CDR2 is SQIVND (reference sequence). J lost 1 base, V lost 6 bases, and 14 bases had no gene match. The CDR3 DNA follows: TGTGCCAGTAGAAGGACAGGGAGTTTAGGAGTGGCCAAAAACATTCAGTACTTC. Its translation: CASRRTGSLGVAKNIQYF.

The chain combines TRBV7-8 with TRBJ1-5, with D perhaps matching TRBD1 (5 bases). This CDR3 has 13 residues. CDR1 SGHVS and CDR2 FQNEAQ come from the germline V gene. Trimming took off 3 bases at V and 4 bases at J, with 7 bases between the two ends. CDR3 nucleotide sequence: TGTGCCAGCAGCTTCGCAGGGAATCAGCCCCAGCATTTT. This translates into CASSFAGNQPQHF.

The rearrangement joins TRBV19 to TRBJ2-1, with TRBD1 matching 9 bases. This CDR3 region has 13 residues. Germline values: CDR1 LNHDA, CDR2 SQIVND (reference sequence). V shed 6 bases and J 5 bases; nucleotides not matched to a gene: 2. In DNA form, the CDR3 reads TGTGCCAGTAGACAGGGGGCCCACAATGAGCAGTTCTTC. Translating it yields CASRQGAHNEQFF.

CDR3 residues: CASSRGEEQPQHF. The CDR3 DNA sequence: TGTGCCAGCTCACGAGGGGAGGAACAGCCCCAGCATTTT. V and J are TRBV18 and TRBJ1-5, with D possibly being TRBD1 (5 bases). Germline V gene lookup returns CDR1 KGHSH and CDR2 LQKENI. V lost 4 bases to trimming and J lost 7 bases, with 11 bases between them. There are 13 residues in the CDR3.

J is TRBJ2-3 and V is TRBV10-3, with 7 bases identical to TRBD2. Germline V gene lookup returns CDR1 ENHRY and CDR2 SYGVKD. The CDR3 extends over 16 amino acids. V gave up 2 bases and J gave up 1 base; unmatched junction bases: 6. The CDR3 region has the DNA TGTGCCATCAGTGAGCCGGGCCTAGCGGGCACAGATACGCAGTATTTT. This encodes CAISEPGLAGTDTQYF.

The chain links TRBV6-5 to TRBJ2-1; TRBD1 is a possible D gene (6 bases). Germline loops: CDR1 MNHEY, CDR2 SVGAGI. CDR3 size: 13 residues. V was clipped by 2 bases and J by 4 bases, with 6 bases between them. The CDR3 here is CASSYQGYNEQFF. The CDR3 DNA reads as TGTGCCAGCAGTTACCAGGGGTACAATGAGCAGTTCTTC.

The chain is built from TRBV6-6 and TRBJ2-1; D ambiguous. The CDR3 loop spans 13 amino acids. Trimming stripped 0 bases from V and 7 bases from J, with 7 bases between. The germline V gene encodes CDR1 MNHNY and CDR2 SVGAGI (reference sequence). CDR3 amino acids: CASSYSMRNEQFF. CDR3 nucleotides: TGTGCCAGCAGTTACTCGATGCGGAATGAGCAGTTCTTC.

This chain links TRBV5-1 with TRBJ2-2; 8 bases match TRBD1. CDR3 size: 15 residues. Losses at the gene ends were 1 base for V and 5 bases for J; bases not matched to a gene: 4. Germline loops: CDR1 SGHRS, CDR2 YFSETQ. The CDR3 protein is CASSLTGGWTGELFF. In nucleotides, the CDR3 is TGCGCCAGCAGCTTGACAGGGGGTTGGACCGGGGAGCTGTTTTTT.

The chain has TRBV6-6 and TRBJ1-4; the D is unclear. The germline CDR1 and CDR2 sequences are MNHNY and SVGAGI (reference sequence). Deletions cut 2 bases from V and 5 bases from J, with 6 bases between. CDR3 size: 13 residues. This CDR3 reads CASSYRGNEKLFF. Written as DNA, the CDR3 is TGTGCCAGCAGTTACCGAGGGAATGAAAAACTGTTTTTT.

The V and J genes are TRBV18 and TRBJ1-6, with D possibly TRBD1 on 6 matching bases. The CDR3 consists of 16 residues. Germline loops: CDR1 KGHSH, CDR2 LQKENI. V dropped 3 bases and J dropped 0 bases, with 9 bases sitting between them. The CDR3 bases are TGTGCCAGCTCACCGGGACAAAGCTCCTATAATTCACCCCTCCACTTT. As protein: CASSPGQSSYNSPLHF. Full variable domain (missing parts from reference TRBV18 and TRBJ1-6): NAGVMQNPRHLVRRRGQEARLRCSPMKGHSHVYWYRQLPEEGLKFMVYLQKENIIDESGMPKERFSAEFPKEGPSILRIQQVVRGDSAAYFCASSPGQSSYNSPLHFGNGTRLTVT.

In its sample, this clone was seen a few times. This sequence joins TRBV7-2 and TRBJ2-7, with 9 bases lining up with TRBD1. The CDR3 has 14 amino acids. The germline V gene has CDR1 SGHTA and CDR2 FQGNSA. The J segment lost 2 bases and the V segment lost 5 bases, leaving 4 bases of the junction unmatched. The CDR3 DNA reads TGTGCCAGCAGCCTAAGACAGGGGGCCTACGAGCAGTACTTC. As protein: CASSLRQGAYEQYF.

CDR3 residues: CASSHRTGYTGELFF. The CDR3 nucleotides are TGTGCCAGCAGTCACAGGACAGGGTACACCGGGGAGCTGTTTTTT. The chain uses TRBV25-1 and TRBJ2-2, with 8 bases lining up with TRBD1. V was clipped by 5 bases and J by 3 bases; unmatched bases: 5. CDR1 is MGHDK and CDR2 is SYGVNS in the germline V gene. The CDR3 spans 15 residues.

This clone was detected once. The chain carries TRBV7-2 and TRBJ2-1; tentative D call: TRBD1 (6 bases). This CDR3 region has 15 residues. Germline V gives CDR1 SGHTA, CDR2 FQGNSA. V was trimmed by 2 bases and J by 4 bases, leaving 12 bases between them. CDR3 nucleotide sequence: TGTGCCAGCAGCTTACAGGGGAGAAAGTACAATGAGCAGTTCTTC. This translates into CASSLQGRKYNEQFF.

The rearrangement links TRBV18 to TRBJ1-4; D gene uncertain. Looked up from germline, CDR1 is KGHSH and CDR2 is LQKENI. V lost 3 bases, J lost 5 bases, and 19 bases lay in between. CDR3 length: 17 amino acids. CDR3 amino acids: CASSPPGWQTSNEKLFF. The CDR3 DNA follows: TGTGCCAGCTCACCCCCCGGGTGGCAGACTTCGAATGAAAAACTGTTTTTT.

The rearrangement joins TRBV5-8 to TRBJ1-2, with D tentatively TRBD1 (5 bases). CDR3 length: 15 residues. The V and J ends lost 2 bases and 1 base respectively, with 12 bases between them. Per the germline V gene, CDR1 is SGHTS and CDR2 is YDEGEE. CDR3 residues: CASSFWATVNYGYTF. The CDR3 DNA reads as TGTGCCAGCAGCTTTTGGGCGACAGTTAACTATGGCTACACCTTC.

V is TRBV6-6 and J is TRBJ2-2, with 10 nucleotides matching TRBD2. Germline-derived CDR1 and CDR2 are MNHNY and SVGAGI (reference sequence). The CDR3 runs to 15 residues. The V and J ends lost 7 bases and 4 bases, in that order; junction bases with no gene match: 6. CDR3 DNA: TGTGCCAGCACTTCCACTAGCGGGGCCACCGGGGAGCTGTTTTTT. Translated, it gives CASTSTSGATGELFF.

The rearrangement joins TRBV2 to TRBJ2-2; TRBD1 matches at 7 bases. The CDR3 extends over 16 amino acids. Germline assignment: CDR1 SNHLY and CDR2 FYNNEI. The V and J ends lost 6 bases and 6 bases, in that order; junction bases with no gene match: 13. CDR3 residues: CASRPTGKGIAGELFF. The CDR3 nucleotides are TGTGCCAGCAGGCCGACAGGGAAAGGTATCGCCGGGGAGCTGTTTTTT.

The V gene is TRBV25-1, the J gene TRBJ2-3, with 8 positions matching TRBD1. V gave up 4 bases and J gave up 2 bases; unmatched junction bases: 8. This CDR3 has 16 amino acids. Germline lookup yields CDR1 MGHDK and CDR2 SYGVNS. The CDR3 DNA reads as TGTGCCAGCAGTGGGTCTCGGGACAGGCCCACAGATACGCAGTATTTT. It specifies CASSGSRDRPTDTQYF.

The CDR3 nucleotides read TGTGCCAGCAGCTTGTTGGGCGCTAGCGGGGGGCCGAGCTCCTACAATGAGCAGTTCTTC. This translates into CASSLLGASGGPSSYNEQFF. The rearrangement joins TRBV5-5 to TRBJ2-1; 11 nucleotides match TRBD2. Germline values: CDR1 SGHKS, CDR2 YYEKEE (reference sequence). The CDR3 loop spans 20 amino acids. V lost 1 base, J lost 0 bases, and 12 bases stayed unmatched.

The J gene is TRBJ1-4, the V gene TRBV29-1; D is undetermined. V was cut by 7 bases and J by 8 bases, with 17 bases left in between. The CDR3 has 13 amino acids. Germline loops: CDR1 SQVTM, CDR2 ANQGSEA. In nucleotides, the CDR3 is TGCAGCGCCCTTTTAGGAAACGGGGAAAAACTGTTTTTT. It yields the protein CSALLGNGEKLFF.

The chain employs TRBV5-8 and TRBJ1-2; 8 bases are a match to TRBD1. The germline gives CDR1 SGHTS, CDR2 YDEGEE. The CDR3 consists of 15 residues. With V trimmed by 4 bases and J by 3 bases, 8 bases remained unmatched. The CDR3 spells CASSGTDRDYYGYTF. The CDR3 nucleotides read TGTGCCAGCAGCGGAACGGACAGGGACTACTATGGCTACACCTTC.

V and J are TRBV7-9 and TRBJ1-5, with D perhaps matching TRBD1 (5 bases). Germline V gives CDR1 SEHNR, CDR2 FQNEAQ (reference sequence). Trimming removed 1 base from V and 4 bases from J, with 8 bases in between. This CDR3 comprises 14 residues. Here the CDR3 reads CASSLGGVNQPQHF. The CDR3 coding sequence is TGTGCCAGCAGCTTAGGGGGGGTAAATCAGCCCCAGCATTTT.

V is TRBV19 and J is TRBJ2-5; the D gene is possibly TRBD1 (6 bases). V shed 4 bases and J shed 1 base, with 13 bases lying between them. The CDR3 is made up of 15 amino acids. Germline loops: CDR1 LNHDA, CDR2 SQIVND (reference sequence). Written as DNA, the CDR3 is TGTGCCAGTAGTACCACAGGGACACTCCAAGAGACCCAGTACTTC. Protein: CASSTTGTLQETQYF.

The genes are TRBV29-1 and TRBJ2-1, with D possibly TRBD1 on 6 matching bases. The V and J ends lost 1 base and 0 bases respectively, with 10 bases between them. CDR3 length: 15 residues. Germline CDR1 and CDR2: SQVTM and ANQGSEA. CDR3 amino acids: CSVEGQASSYNEQFF. The CDR3, as DNA: TGCAGCGTTGAAGGACAGGCTAGCTCCTACAATGAGCAGTTCTTC.

This clone was counted a few times. V and J are TRBV7-9 and TRBJ1-1; D unclear. CDR1 SEHNR and CDR2 FQNEAQ come from the germline V gene (reference sequence). The CDR3 has 11 residues. V shed 1 base and J shed 10 bases, with 7 bases lying between them. The CDR3 here is CASSLGGVAFF. The DNA for the CDR3 is TGTGCCAGCAGCTTAGGAGGAGTAGCTTTCTTT.